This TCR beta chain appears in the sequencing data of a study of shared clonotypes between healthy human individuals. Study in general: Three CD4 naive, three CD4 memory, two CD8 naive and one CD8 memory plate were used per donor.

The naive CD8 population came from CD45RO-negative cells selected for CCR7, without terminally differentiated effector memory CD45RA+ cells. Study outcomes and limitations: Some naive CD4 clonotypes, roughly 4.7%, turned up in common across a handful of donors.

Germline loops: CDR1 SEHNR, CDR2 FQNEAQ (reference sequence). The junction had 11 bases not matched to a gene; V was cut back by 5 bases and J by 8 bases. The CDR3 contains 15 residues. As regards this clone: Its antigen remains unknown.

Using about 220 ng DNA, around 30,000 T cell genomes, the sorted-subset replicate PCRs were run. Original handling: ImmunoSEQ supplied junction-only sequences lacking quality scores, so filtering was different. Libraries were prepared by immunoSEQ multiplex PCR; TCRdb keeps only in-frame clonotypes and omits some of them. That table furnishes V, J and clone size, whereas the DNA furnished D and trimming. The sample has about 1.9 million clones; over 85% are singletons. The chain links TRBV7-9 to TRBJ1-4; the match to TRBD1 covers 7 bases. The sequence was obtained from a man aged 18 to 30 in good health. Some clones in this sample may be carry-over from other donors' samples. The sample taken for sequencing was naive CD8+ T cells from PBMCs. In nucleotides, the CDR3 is TGTGCCAGCAGCAAGGTTGCAGGGGGTTACGAAAAACTGTTTTTT. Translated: CASSKVAGGYEKLFF.